A single sample gave rise to the 5 T cell receptor beta chains below, sequenced in a study of identical twins. TCRdb ran MiXCR on the 5' RACE reads and lists one entry per CDR3 protein. The sample includes 420,000 or so distinct CDR3 sequences, about 18% of them seen just once. The specimen was naive T cells sorted from blood. Source of these receptors: a man aged 50-59 years in good health.

This clonotype was seen a few times. The chain carries TRBV20-1 and TRBJ1-2; D is unclear. V dropped 5 bases and J dropped 4 bases, with 8 bases sitting between them. The germline CDR1 and CDR2 sequences are DFQATT and SNEGSKA (reference sequence). The CDR3 is 11 residues long. CDR3 nucleotides: TGCAGTGCTGGGGTCGGCTATGGCTACACCTTC. It translates to CSAGVGYGYTF.

The table lists this clonotype with many counts. The CDR3 DNA reads as TGCAGCGCCCCTCTTTCTCCACCTTCGCAGTATTTT. Translated, it gives CSAPLSPPSQYF. This chain connects TRBV29-1 to TRBJ2-3; no definite D call. In germline, CDR1 is SQVTM, CDR2 ANQGSEA. Between the trimmed V and J ends, which lost 7 bases and 10 bases, there was a span of 18 bases. This CDR3 region has 12 residues.

This clonotype has a handful of counts. The rearrangement links TRBV27 to TRBJ2-1; possibly TRBD2 for D (5 bases). Germline CDR1 and CDR2: MNHEY and SMNVEV (reference sequence). The V end lost 5 bases, the J end lost 7 bases, and 24 bases lay between the germline ends. The CDR3 loop spans 17 amino acids. CDR3: CASSPIALGVVFNEQFF. The CDR3, as DNA: TGTGCCAGCAGTCCAATAGCGTTGGGAGTAGTTTTTAATGAGCAGTTCTTC.

The rearrangement joins TRBV4-2 to TRBJ2-1; 7 nucleotides match TRBD1. The CDR3 contains 14 residues. The junction had 5 bases not matched to a gene; V was cut back by 0 bases and J by 9 bases. Germline CDR1 LGHNA, CDR2 YNFKEQ. The CDR3 is CASSQERGQGEQFF. The CDR3 DNA reads as TGTGCCAGCAGCCAAGAGAGGGGGCAGGGTGAGCAGTTCTTC.

In its sample, this clonotype was seen a few times. The chain links TRBV20-1 to TRBJ2-2; tentatively, D is TRBD2 (6 bases). The CDR3 covers 14 residues. Germline CDR1 reads DFQATT; CDR2 reads SNEGSKA (reference sequence). V gave up 0 bases and J gave up 6 bases, with 11 bases separating them. This chain's CDR3 is CSARDPGDSGELFF. CDR3 sequence (DNA): TGCAGTGCTAGAGATCCCGGGGACTCCGGGGAGCTGTTTTTT.